This T cell receptor delta chain was recovered during a study of gamma-delta chains in newborns, infants, children. Study-level information: Innate gammadelta T cells reportedly expand polyclonally right after birth, driven by microbial exposure, per the title.

TCRdb repeated clone calling on the reads with CATT. This sample yields over 2,000 delta-chain clones, of which around 9.9% are seen a single time; about a sixth belongs to the top ten. This clone is medium-sized (0.01 to 0.1%) within its sample. This receptor was taken from a child who was a newborn, infant or young child, either healthy, febrile or measles-vaccinated (not recorded which). Sequenced input: blood.

The CDR3 reads CACDTAGASSWDTRQMFF. The DNA for the CDR3 is TGTGCCTGTGACACAGCCGGGGCGAGCTCCTGGGACACCCGACAGATGTTTTTC. This chain connects TRDV2 to TRDJ3; D not certain. The germline V and J ends were trimmed by 1 base and 0 bases, with 12 bases remaining between them. The CDR3 length is 18 residues. In germline, CDR1 is GEAIGNYY, CDR2 EKD.